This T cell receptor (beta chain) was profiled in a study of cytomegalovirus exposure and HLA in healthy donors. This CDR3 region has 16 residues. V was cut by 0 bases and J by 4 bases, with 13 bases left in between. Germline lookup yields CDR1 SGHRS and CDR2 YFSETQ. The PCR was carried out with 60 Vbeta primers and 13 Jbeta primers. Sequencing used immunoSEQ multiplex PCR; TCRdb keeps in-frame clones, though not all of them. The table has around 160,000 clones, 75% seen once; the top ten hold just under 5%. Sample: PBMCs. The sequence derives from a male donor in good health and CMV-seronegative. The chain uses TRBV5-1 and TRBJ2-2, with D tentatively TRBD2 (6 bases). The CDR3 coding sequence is TGCGCCAGCAGCTTGGGAGGAGGGGCTGGCACCGGGGAGCTGTTTTTT. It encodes CASSLGGGAGTGELFF.